A selection of T cell receptor beta chains follows, all from one sample in a study of identical twins. MiXCR, applied by TCRdb to the 5' RACE reads, yields one record per CDR3 protein. The sample carries around 690,000 distinct CDR3 sequences, 21% recorded once. This same sample was also taken into another study, of T cells expressing NK-cell markers.

The sample comprised PBMCs. The receptors were sampled from a woman aged 18-35 years in good health. CDR3s include the opening cysteine and the closing phenylalanine or tryptophan.

V	J	CDR3
TRBV6-6	TRBJ1-3	CAARLNGGNTIYF
TRBV9	TRBJ1-2	CASSPVAGGDYGYTF
TRBV20-1	TRBJ2-7	CSASSQLFGEQYF
TRBV12-3/TRBV12-4	TRBJ2-5	CASRGRAQYF
TRBV5-1	TRBJ2-3	CASSGGAIVDTQYF
TRBV4-3	TRBJ2-2	CASSQSTSYTGELFF
TRBV20-1	TRBJ2-7	CSARASGGTLRSYEQYF
TRBV12-3/TRBV12-4	TRBJ1-1	CASTRTGAHTEAFF
TRBV5-6	TRBJ1-1	CASSLYRDTEAFF
TRBV12-3/TRBV12-4	TRBJ1-1	CASSPPSQGEAFF
TRBV21-1	TRBJ2-7	CASSKAEAGWNEQYF
TRBV5-1	TRBJ1-1	CASSPGQGRPEAFF
TRBV5-1	TRBJ2-1	CASSVGDGEQFF
TRBV10-3	TRBJ2-1	CAISEHLPRGYNEQFF
TRBV20-1	TRBJ1-3	CSATGILSGNTIYF
TRBV5-8	TRBJ2-3	CASLRADTQYF
TRBV6-5	TRBJ2-5	CASSYRGSEVETQYF
TRBV5-1	TRBJ2-2	CASSRITGGSGELFF
TRBV5-1	TRBJ2-2	CASSFGSSNTGELFF
TRBV20-1	TRBJ2-7	CSAFGWEGYKSSYEQYF